This T cell receptor (beta chain) was obtained from a study of cytomegalovirus exposure and HLA in healthy donors. Study-wide results and caveats: Certain sequence variants were highly shared and formed a cluster, and this cluster was likely a sequencing artifact. On later analysis, the bulk of CMV-associated TCR beta chains appeared to be HLA-restricted.

The CDR3 is 14 residues long. V gave up 3 bases and J gave up 5 bases, with 14 bases separating them. Germline-derived CDR1 and CDR2 are SGHNT and YENEEA. On this clone: Its antigen remains unknown.

Despite likely unrecorded immune exposures, the donors were nominally healthy at the time of sampling. PCR involved 60 Vbeta and 13 Jbeta primers. The table came from immunoSEQ multiplex PCR; TCRdb's copy has only in-frame clones and leaves some out. This sample has 200,000 to 250,000 clones, with roughly 87% found just once. The source of this sequence is a woman between 40 and 50 years old in good health and CMV-seropositive. V is TRBV11-3 and J is TRBJ2-7, with no clear D. What was sequenced was PBMCs. In DNA form, the CDR3 reads TGTGCCAGCAGCTTCGGCCAGGCAATGAACGAGCAGTACTTC. It translates to CASSFGQAMNEQYF.